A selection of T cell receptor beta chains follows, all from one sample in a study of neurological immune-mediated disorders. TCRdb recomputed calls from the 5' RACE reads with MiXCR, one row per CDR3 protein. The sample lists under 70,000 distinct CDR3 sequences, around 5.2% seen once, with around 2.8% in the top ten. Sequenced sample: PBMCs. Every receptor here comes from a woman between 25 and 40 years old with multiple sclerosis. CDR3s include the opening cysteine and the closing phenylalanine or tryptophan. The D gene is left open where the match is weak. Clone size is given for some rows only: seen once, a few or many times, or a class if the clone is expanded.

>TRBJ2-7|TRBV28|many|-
TGTGCCACCAGCCCCGGTACGTCCGCTGCCTACGAGCAGTACTTC
CATSPGTSAAYEQYF
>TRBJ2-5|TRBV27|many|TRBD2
TGTGCCAGCAGTTCGACTAGCGGGGTATCGACCCAGTACTTC
CASSSTSGVSTQYF
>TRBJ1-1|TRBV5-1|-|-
TGCGCCAGCTGTGCGGTGGAGGGCACTGAAGCTTTCTTT
CASCAVEGTEAFF
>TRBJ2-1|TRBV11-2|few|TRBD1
TGTGCCAGCAGCTTCCCCCCGACCCCGACAGGGGGCACCTACAATGAGCAGTTCTTC
CASSFPPTPTGGTYNEQFF
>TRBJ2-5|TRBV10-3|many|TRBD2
TGTGCCACCACCCCAGCTAGCGGGGTACAAGAGACCCAGTACTTC
CATTPASGVQETQYF
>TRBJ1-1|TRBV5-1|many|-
TGCGCCAGCAGCCCGTTGGGGGTCAGGAATACTGAAGCTTTCTTT
CASSPLGVRNTEAFF
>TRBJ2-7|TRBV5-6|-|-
TGTGCCAGCAGCTCCTCCGGGACACCGAAATACGAGCAGTACTTC
CASSSSGTPKYEQYF
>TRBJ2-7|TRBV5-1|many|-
TGCGCCAGCACCACCGGGACTGCTTCCTACGAGCAGTACTTC
CASTTGTASYEQYF
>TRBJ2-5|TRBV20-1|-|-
TGCAGTGCTAGATTGGTGGAGACCCAGTACTTC
CSARLVETQYF
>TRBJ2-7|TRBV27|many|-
TGTGCCAGCAGCACCGGGACGGGTCGCAACGAGCAGTACTTC
CASSTGTGRNEQYF
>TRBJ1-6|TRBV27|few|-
TGTGCCAGTACGACAGTTTATAATTCACCCCTCCACTTT
CASTTVYNSPLHF
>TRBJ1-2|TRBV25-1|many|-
TGTGCCAGCAGCGCTCGCCGGTATGGCTACACCTTC
CASSARRYGYTF
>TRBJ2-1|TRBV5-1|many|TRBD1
TGCGCCAGCGGATCTTCAGGGGGTTACAATGAGCAGTTCTTC
CASGSSGGYNEQFF
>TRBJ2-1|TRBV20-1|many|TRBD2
TGCAGTGCTTCACTAGCGGTAGACAATGAGCAGTTCTTC
CSASLAVDNEQFF
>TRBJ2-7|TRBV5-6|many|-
TGTGCCAGCAGCGGGAGTTTGCCCGTGCAGTACTTC
CASSGSLPVQYF
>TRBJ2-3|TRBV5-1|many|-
TGCGCCAGCAGCGGCCAGGGAGGCACAGATACGCAGTATTTT
CASSGQGGTDTQYF
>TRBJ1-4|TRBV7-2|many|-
TGTGCCAGCAGCTTGGGCCCGGGACGGGAAAAACTGTTTTTT
CASSLGPGREKLFF
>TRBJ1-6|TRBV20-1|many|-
TGCAGTGCTAGAGGAGGCAGCTCCTATAATTCACCCCTCCACTTT
CSARGGSSYNSPLHF
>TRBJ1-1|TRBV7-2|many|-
TGTGCCAGCAGCTTAGGGCCGGTCATGAACACTGAAGCTTTCTTT
CASSLGPVMNTEAFF
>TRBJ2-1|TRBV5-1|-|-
TGCGCCAGCAGCCAATCGACCACCTACAATGAGCAGTTCTTC
CASSQSTTYNEQFF
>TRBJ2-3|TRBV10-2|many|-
TGCGCCAGCAGTGATCGGGGCACAGATACGCAGTATTTT
CASSDRGTDTQYF
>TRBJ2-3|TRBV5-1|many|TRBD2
TGCGCCAGCAGCTTGCGGACTAGCGGGGGCACAGATACGCAGTATTTT
CASSLRTSGGTDTQYF
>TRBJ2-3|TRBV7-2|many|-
TGTGCCAGCAGCTTGCTAGTGATCACAGATACGCAGTATTTT
CASSLLVITDTQYF
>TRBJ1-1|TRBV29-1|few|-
TGCAGCGTTGGAGCTCGTGAGGGTGTAGCTTTCTTT
CSVGAREGVAFF
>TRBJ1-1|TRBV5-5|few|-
TGTGCCAGCAGCACGTCAGTTCAGGGAACCATTTTGGACACTGAAGCTTTCTTT
CASSTSVQGTILDTEAFF
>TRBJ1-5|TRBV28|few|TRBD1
TGTGCCAGCAGTTATTCATCGGGACAGCGAAATCAGCCCCAGAATTTT
CASSYSSGQRNQPQNF
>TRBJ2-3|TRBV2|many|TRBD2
TGTGCCAGCATGCGGGGGGGCACAGATACGCAGTATTTT
CASMRGGTDTQYF
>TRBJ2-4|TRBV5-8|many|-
TGTGCCAGCAGTAGACAGATAGCCAAAAACATTCAGTACTTC
CASSRQIAKNIQYF
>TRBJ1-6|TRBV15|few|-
TGTGCCACCAGCAGGGGGCAGGATTCACCCCTCAACTTT
CATSRGQDSPLNF
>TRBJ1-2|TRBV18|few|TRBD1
TGTGCCAGCTCCCCATCGCAGGGACAGAACTCTGATGGCTACACCTTC
CASSPSQGQNSDGYTF
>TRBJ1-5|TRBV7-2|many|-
TGTGCCAGCAGCTTAGAAGTCTCTAGCAATCAGCCCCAGCATTTT
CASSLEVSSNQPQHF
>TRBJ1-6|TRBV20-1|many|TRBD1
TGCAGTGCTAGCCAGACAGGGGGTACTTCACCCCTCCACTTT
CSASQTGGTSPLHF
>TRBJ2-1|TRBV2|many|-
TGTGCCAGCAGTGGGACAGTCTCCTACAATGAGCAGTTCTTC
CASSGTVSYNEQFF
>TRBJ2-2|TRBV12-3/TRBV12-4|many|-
TGTGCCAGCAGTTTTGGCCGGATCACCGGGGAGCTGTTTTTT
CASSFGRITGELFF
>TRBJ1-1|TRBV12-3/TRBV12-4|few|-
TGTGCCAGCACCTCCCAGGATGAAGCTTTCTTT
CASTSQDEAFF
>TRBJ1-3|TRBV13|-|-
TGTGCCAGCAGCTTAAACGGAAACACCATATATTTT
CASSLNGNTIYF
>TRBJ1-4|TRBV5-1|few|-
TGCGCCAGCCAGGGCACAGCTCGGCGTATTAATGAAAAACTGTTTTTT
CASQGTARRINEKLFF
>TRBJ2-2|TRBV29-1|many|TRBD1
TGCAGCGTCGAAGAAACAGGGGAAAGGCCCGGGGAGCTGTTTTTT
CSVEETGERPGELFF
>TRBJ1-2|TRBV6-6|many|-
TGTGCCAGCTGGTCTGTGCCTGGCTACACCTTC
CASWSVPGYTF
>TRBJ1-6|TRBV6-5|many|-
TGTGCCAGCAGTAGATTGGACGGCCGGAATTCACCCCTCCACTTT
CASSRLDGRNSPLHF
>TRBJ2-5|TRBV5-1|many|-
TGCGCCAGCAGCTTTCAAGAGACCCAGTACTTC
CASSFQETQYF
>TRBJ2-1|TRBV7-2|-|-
TGTGCCAGCAGCTGGATAGCGGTTGAGCAGTTCTTC
CASSWIAVEQFF
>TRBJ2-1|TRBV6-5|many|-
TGTGCCAGCAGTTACGGCGGAGCCTTAGGTGAGCAGTTCTTC
CASSYGGALGEQFF
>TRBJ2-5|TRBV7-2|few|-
TGTGCCAGCAGCTTCGTGGGCTCCCAAGAGACCCAGTACTTC
CASSFVGSQETQYF
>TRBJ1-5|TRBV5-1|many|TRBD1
TGCGCCAGCAGCTTGGCGGGACAGGGGGGTCAGCCCCAGCATTTT
CASSLAGQGGQPQHF
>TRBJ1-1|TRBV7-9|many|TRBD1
TGTGCCAGCAGCTACAACAGGGGGTACACTGAAGCTTTCTTT
CASSYNRGYTEAFF
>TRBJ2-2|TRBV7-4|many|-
TGTGCCAGCAGCTTAGCCCGGTGGCGGACCGGGGAGCTGTTTTTT
CASSLARWRTGELFF
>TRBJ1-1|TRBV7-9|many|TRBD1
TGTGCCAGCATCGGGGACAGGGTGAACACTGAAGCTTTCTTT
CASIGDRVNTEAFF
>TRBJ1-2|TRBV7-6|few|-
TGTGCCAGCAGCTTAGAGGGCAGGCATCCAACTTCGAACTATGGCTACACCTTC
CASSLEGRHPTSNYGYTF
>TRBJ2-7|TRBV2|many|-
TGTGCCAGCAGTGCAAGGGGCCAGGGTCCCTACGAGCAGTACTTC
CASSARGQGPYEQYF
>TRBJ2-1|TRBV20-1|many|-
TGCAGTGCCGCGCATTTCTACAATGAGCAGTTCTTC
CSAAHFYNEQFF
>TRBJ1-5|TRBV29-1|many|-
TGCAGCGCTGGGGGGGCGGGGAGTCAGCCCCAGCATTTT
CSAGGAGSQPQHF
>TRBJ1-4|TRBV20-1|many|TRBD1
TGCAGTGCTCTACAGGGGGCAACTAATGAAAAACTGTTTTTT
CSALQGATNEKLFF
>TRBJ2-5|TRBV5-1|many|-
TGCGCCAGCAGCTCCGCCGCGGGAGAGACCCAGTACTTC
CASSSAAGETQYF
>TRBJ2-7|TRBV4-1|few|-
TGCGCCAGCAGCCAAGATCGCGGTCCGTACGAGCAGTACTTC
CASSQDRGPYEQYF